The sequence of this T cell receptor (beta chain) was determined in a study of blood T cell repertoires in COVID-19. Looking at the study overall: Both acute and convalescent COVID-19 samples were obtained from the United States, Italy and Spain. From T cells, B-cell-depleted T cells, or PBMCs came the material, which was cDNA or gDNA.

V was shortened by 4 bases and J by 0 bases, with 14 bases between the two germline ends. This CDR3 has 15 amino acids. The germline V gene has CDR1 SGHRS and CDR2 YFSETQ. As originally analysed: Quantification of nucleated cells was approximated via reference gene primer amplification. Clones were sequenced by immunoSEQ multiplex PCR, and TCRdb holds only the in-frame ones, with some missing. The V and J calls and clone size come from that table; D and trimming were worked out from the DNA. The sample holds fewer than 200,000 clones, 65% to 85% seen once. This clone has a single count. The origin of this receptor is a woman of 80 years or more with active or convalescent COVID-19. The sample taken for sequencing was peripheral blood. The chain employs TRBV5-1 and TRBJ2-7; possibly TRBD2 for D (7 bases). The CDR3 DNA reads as TGCGCCAGCAGCCCGGAGGGGGGGAGCTCCTACGAGCAGTACTTC. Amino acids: CASSPEGGSSYEQYF.